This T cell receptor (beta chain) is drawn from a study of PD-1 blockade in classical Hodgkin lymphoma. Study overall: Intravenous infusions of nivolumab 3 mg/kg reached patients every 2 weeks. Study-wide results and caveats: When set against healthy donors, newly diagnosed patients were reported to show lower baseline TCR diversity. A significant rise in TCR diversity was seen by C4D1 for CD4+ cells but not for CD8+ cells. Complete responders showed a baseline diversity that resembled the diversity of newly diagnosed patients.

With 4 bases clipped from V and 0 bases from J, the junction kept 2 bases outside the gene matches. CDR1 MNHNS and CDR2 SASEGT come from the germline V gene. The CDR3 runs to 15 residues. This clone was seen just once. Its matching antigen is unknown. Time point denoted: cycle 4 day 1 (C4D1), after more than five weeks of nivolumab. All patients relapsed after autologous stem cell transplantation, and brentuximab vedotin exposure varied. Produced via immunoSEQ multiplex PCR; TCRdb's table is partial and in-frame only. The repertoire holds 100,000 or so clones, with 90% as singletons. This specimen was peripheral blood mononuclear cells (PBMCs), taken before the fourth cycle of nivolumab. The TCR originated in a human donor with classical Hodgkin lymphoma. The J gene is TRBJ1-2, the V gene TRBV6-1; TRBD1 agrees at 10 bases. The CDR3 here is CASSGQGAANYGYTF. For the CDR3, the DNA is TGTGCCAGCAGTGGACAGGGGGCGGCTAACTATGGCTACACCTTC.